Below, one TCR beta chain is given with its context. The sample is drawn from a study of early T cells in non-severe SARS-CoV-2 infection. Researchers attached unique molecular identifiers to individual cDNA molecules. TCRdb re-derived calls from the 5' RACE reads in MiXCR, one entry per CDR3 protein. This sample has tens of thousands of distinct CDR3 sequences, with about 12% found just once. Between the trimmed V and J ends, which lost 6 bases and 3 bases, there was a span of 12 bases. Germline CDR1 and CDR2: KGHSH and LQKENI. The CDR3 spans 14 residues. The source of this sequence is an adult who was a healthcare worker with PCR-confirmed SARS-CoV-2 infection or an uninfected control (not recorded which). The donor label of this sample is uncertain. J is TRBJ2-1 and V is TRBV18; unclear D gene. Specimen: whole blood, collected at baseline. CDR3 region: CASSRTIRYNEQFF. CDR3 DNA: TGTGCCAGCTCCCGGACGATTCGCTACAATGAGCAGTTCTTC.